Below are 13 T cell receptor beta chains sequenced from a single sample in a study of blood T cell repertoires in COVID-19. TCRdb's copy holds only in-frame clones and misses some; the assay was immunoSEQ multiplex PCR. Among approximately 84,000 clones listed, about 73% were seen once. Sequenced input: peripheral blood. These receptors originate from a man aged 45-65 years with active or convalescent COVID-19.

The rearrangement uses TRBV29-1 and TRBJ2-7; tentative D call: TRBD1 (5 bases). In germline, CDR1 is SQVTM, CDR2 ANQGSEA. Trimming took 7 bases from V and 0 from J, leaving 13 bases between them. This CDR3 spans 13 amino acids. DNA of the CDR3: TGCAGCGCCAGGACACTGAGCTCCTACGAGCAGTACTTC. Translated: CSARTLSSYEQYF.

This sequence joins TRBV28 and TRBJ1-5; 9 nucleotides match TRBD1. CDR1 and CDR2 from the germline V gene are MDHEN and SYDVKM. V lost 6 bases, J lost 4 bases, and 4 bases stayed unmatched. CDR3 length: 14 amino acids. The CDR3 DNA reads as TGTGCCAGCAGACTGACAGGGGGGAATCAGCCCCAGCATTTT. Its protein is CASRLTGGNQPQHF.

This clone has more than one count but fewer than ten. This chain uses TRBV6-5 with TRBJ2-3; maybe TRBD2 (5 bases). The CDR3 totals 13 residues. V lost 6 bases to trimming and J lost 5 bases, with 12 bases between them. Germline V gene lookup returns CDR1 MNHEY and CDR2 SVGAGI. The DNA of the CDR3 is TGTGCCAGCAGAGCGGAAGGATTAGATACGCAGTATTTT. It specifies CASRAEGLDTQYF.

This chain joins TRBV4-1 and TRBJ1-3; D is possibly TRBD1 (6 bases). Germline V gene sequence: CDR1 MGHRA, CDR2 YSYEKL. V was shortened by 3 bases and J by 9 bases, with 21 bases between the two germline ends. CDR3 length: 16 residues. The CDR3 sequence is CASSHLRAQGQVTIYF. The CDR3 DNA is TGCGCCAGCAGCCACCTTCGGGCGCAGGGGCAGGTCACCATATATTTT.

The CDR3 protein is CASSLAASRNNEQFF. The CDR3 coding sequence is TGCGCCAGCAGCTTGGCGGCTAGCAGAAACAATGAGCAGTTCTTC. The chain has TRBV5-1 and TRBJ2-1; TRBD2 might be the D (5 bases). The CDR3 length is 15 residues. Germline CDR1 is SGHRS and CDR2 is YFSETQ. The V gene lost 0 bases and the J gene lost 5 bases, with 12 bases spanning the gap. Looking up the rest from reference TRBV5-1 and TRBJ2-1 gives the full variable domain: KAGVTQTPRYLIKTRGQQVTLSCSPISGHRSVSWYQQTPGQGLQFLFEYFSETQRNKGNFPGRFSGRQFSNSRSEMNVSTLELGDSALYLCASSLAASRNNEQFFGPGTRLTVL.

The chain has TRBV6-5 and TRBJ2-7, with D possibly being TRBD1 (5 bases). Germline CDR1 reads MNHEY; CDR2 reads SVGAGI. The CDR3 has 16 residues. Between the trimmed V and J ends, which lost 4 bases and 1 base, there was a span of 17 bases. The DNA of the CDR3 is TGTGCCAGCAGTTTTGAACAGGACCCGCTTTCCTACGAGCAGTACTTC. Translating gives CASSFEQDPLSYEQYF.

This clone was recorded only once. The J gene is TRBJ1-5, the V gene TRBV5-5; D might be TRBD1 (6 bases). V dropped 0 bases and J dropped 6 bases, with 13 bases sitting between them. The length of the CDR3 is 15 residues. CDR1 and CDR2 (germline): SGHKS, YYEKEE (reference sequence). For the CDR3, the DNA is TGTGCCAGCAGCTTGGTGGCGGGGGCGGGTCAGCCCCAGCATTTT. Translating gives CASSLVAGAGQPQHF.

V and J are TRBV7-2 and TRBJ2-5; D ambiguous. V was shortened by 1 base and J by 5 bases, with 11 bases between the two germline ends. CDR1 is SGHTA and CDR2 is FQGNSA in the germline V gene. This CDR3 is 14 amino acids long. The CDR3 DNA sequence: TGTGCCAGCAGCTTAGTTCCCCGGTGGGAGACCCAGTACTTC. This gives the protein CASSLVPRWETQYF.

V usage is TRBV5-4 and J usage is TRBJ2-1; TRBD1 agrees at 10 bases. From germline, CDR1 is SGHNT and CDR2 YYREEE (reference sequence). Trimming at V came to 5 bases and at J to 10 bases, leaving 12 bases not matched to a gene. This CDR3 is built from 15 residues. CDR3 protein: CASSPPGQGSREQFF. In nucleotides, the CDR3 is TGTGCCAGCAGTCCGCCGGGACAGGGGTCCAGAGAGCAGTTCTTC.

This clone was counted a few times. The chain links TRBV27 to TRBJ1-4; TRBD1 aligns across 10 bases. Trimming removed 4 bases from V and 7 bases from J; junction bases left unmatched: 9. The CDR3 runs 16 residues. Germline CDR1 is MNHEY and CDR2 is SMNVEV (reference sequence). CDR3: CASSSGTGVATEKLFF. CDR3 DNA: TGTGCCAGCAGTTCCGGGACAGGGGTCGCTACTGAAAAACTGTTTTTT.

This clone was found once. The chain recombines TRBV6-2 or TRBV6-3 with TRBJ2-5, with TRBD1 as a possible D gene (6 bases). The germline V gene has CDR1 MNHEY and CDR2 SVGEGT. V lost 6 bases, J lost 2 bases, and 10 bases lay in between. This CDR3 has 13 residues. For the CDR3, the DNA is TGTGCCAGCAGCCCCGGACAGCAAGAGACCCAGTACTTC. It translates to CASSPGQQETQYF.

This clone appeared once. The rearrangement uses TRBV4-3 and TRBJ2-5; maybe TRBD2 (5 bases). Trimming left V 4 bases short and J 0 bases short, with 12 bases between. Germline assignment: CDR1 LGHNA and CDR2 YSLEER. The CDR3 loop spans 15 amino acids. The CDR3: CASSRLRGYQETQYF. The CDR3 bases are TGCGCCAGCAGCCGCCTACGAGGGTACCAAGAGACCCAGTACTTC.

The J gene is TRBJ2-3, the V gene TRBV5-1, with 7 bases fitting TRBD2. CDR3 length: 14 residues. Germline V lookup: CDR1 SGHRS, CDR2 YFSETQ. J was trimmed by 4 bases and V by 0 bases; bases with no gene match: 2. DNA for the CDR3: TGCGCCAGCAGCTTGGGCGGGGGAGCAGATACGCAGTATTTT. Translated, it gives CASSLGGGADTQYF.